These 18 T cell receptor beta chains originate from one sample sequenced in a study of cytomegalovirus exposure and HLA in healthy donors. The PCR contained 60 Vbeta and 13 Jbeta primers. Sequencing was performed with immunoSEQ multiplex PCR; in TCRdb, only in-frame clones are kept and a portion is missing. Of 150,000 to 200,000 clones listed, 65% to 85% are singletons. Sequenced sample: PBMCs. The receptors were gathered from a woman aged 50 to 60 in good health and CMV-seropositive.

The rearrangement uses TRBV6-6 and TRBJ2-2, with 8 bases identical to TRBD2. J gave up 4 bases and V 4 bases, and 8 bases lay outside the gene matches. Germline V gives CDR1 MNHNY, CDR2 SVGAGI (reference sequence). The CDR3 runs to 16 residues. The chain's CDR3 is CASSLLAGSGTGELFF. The DNA for the CDR3 is TGTGCCAGCAGTTTGTTAGCGGGAAGTGGCACCGGGGAGCTGTTTTTT.

The rearrangement joins TRBV5-8 to TRBJ2-3; TRBD2 is a possible D gene (6 bases). This CDR3 has 16 amino acids. CDR1 is SGHTS, CDR2 YDEGEE, per germline. The germline V and J ends were trimmed by 1 base and 4 bases, with 16 bases remaining between them. This CDR3 is CASSLYPGVGADTQYF. The CDR3 coding sequence is TGTGCCAGCAGCTTGTATCCGGGAGTTGGAGCAGATACGCAGTATTTT. The full variable domain, rest sourced from reference TRBV5-8 and TRBJ2-3, is EAGVTQSPTHLIKTRGQQATLRCSPISGHTSVYWYQQALGLGLQFLLWYDEGEERNRGNFPPRFSGRQFPNYSSELNVNALELEDSALYLCASSLYPGVGADTQYFGPGTRLTVL.

This clone was counted a single time. V and J are TRBV5-6 and TRBJ1-3, with TRBD1 matching 7 bases. Unmatched junction bases numbered 6, after V lost 1 base and J lost 14 bases. The CDR3 spans 12 residues. The germline CDR1 and CDR2 sequences are SGHDT and YYEEEE. This chain's CDR3 is CASSLRGQPLYF. CDR3 DNA sequence: TGTGCCAGCAGCTTGAGGGGACAGCCCTTATATTTT.

The CDR3 loop reads CASVGGGSGNTIYF. For the CDR3, the DNA is TGTGCCAGCGTGGGGGGGGGCTCTGGAAACACCATATATTTT. The chain is built from TRBV6-6 and TRBJ1-3, with a tentative D call TRBD1 (5 bases). The CDR3 length is 14 residues. The germline CDR1 and CDR2 sequences are MNHNY and SVGAGI (reference sequence). Between the trimmed V and J ends, which lost 8 bases and 0 bases, there was a span of 11 bases.

The chain recombines TRBV19 with TRBJ1-5, with a tentative D call TRBD1 (5 bases). V gave up 7 bases and J gave up 3 bases, with 13 bases separating them. The CDR3 runs to 14 residues. Germline V gene lookup returns CDR1 LNHDA and CDR2 SQIVND (reference sequence). The CDR3 nucleotides read TGTGCCAGTACGTGGACATCCGACAATCAGCCCCAGCATTTT. Its protein is CASTWTSDNQPQHF.

This chain joins TRBV6-4 and TRBJ2-7; 9 nucleotides match TRBD2. The CDR3 extends over 17 amino acids. The germline V gene encodes CDR1 MRHNA and CDR2 SNTAGT. Unmatched junction bases numbered 17, after V lost 7 bases and J lost 4 bases. The CDR3 sequence: CASTPRASGISLYEQYF. The CDR3 DNA reads TGTGCCAGCACCCCGAGGGCTAGCGGGATATCGTTGTACGAGCAGTACTTC.

This clone was counted a single time. This chain joins TRBV28 and TRBJ2-7; 9 bases fit TRBD2. This CDR3 region has 14 residues. CDR1 is MDHEN, CDR2 SYDVKM, per germline. The trim removed 4 bases at V and 7 bases at J, leaving 8 bases unmatched. CDR3 loop: CASSWAGGPREQYF. CDR3 DNA sequence: TGTGCCAGCAGTTGGGCGGGAGGGCCTCGGGAGCAGTACTTC.

In DNA form, the CDR3 reads TGCGCCAGCAGCCCGACGACGGCGGGAACAGATACGCAGTATTTT. Translation: CASSPTTAGTDTQYF. The chain couples TRBV5-1 to TRBJ2-3; maybe TRBD2 (6 bases). Germline values: CDR1 SGHRS, CDR2 YFSETQ. V lost 4 bases and J lost 3, with 15 bases in between. The CDR3 runs to 15 residues.

The chain is built from TRBV6-5 and TRBJ1-4; D unresolved. This CDR3 has 15 residues. CDR1 and CDR2 from the germline V gene are MNHEY and SVGAGI. Trimming pared 1 base from V and 5 bases from J, leaving 11 bases between. The CDR3, as DNA: TGTGCCAGCAGTTACTGGCCAGGCGTAAATGAAAAACTGTTTTTT. It translates to CASSYWPGVNEKLFF.

This clone turned up a few times. The chain recombines TRBV13 with TRBJ2-3; 9 nucleotides line up with TRBD1. Germline CDR1 reads PRHDT; CDR2 reads FYEKMQ (reference sequence). Germline trimming cut 7 bases from V and 2 bases from J; bases unmatched to any gene: 10. The CDR3 is 16 amino acids. The CDR3 nucleotides are TGTGCCAGCACTTCTTCGGACAGGGGTTTCACAGATACGCAGTATTTT. This translates into CASTSSDRGFTDTQYF.

The chain recombines TRBV28 with TRBJ1-4, with 8 positions matching TRBD1. CDR1 and CDR2 (germline): MDHEN, SYDVKM. After removal of 2 bases from V and 8 bases from J, the junction contained 13 bases not matched to a gene. The CDR3 spans 17 residues. CDR3 loop: CASSLAALDRGREKLFF. CDR3 in DNA: TGTGCCAGCAGTTTAGCCGCCCTTGACAGGGGACGCGAAAAACTGTTTTTT. The variable domain in full, with the rest retrieved from reference TRBV28 and TRBJ1-4, is DVKVTQSSRYLVKRTGEKVFLECVQDMDHENMFWYRQDPGLGLRLIYFSYDVKMKEKGDIPEGYSVSREKKERFSLILESASTNQTSMYLCASSLAALDRGREKLFFGSGTQLSVL.

The chain carries TRBV5-1 and TRBJ2-7; 9 positions match TRBD2. Germline V gene data show CDR1 as SGHRS and CDR2 as YFSETQ. The V segment lost 4 bases and the J segment 4 bases; nucleotides outside the gene matches: 6. The CDR3 totals 14 residues. Here the CDR3 reads CASSATSGSYEQYF. The CDR3 DNA reads TGCGCCAGCAGCGCCACTAGCGGGTCTTACGAGCAGTACTTC.

The chain recombines TRBV5-1 with TRBJ1-2; 9 bases agree with TRBD1. CDR1 is SGHRS, CDR2 YFSETQ, per germline. This CDR3 has 15 amino acids. Trimming removed 4 bases from V and 0 bases from J; junction bases left unmatched: 4. The CDR3 protein is CASSQTGGANYGYTF. The CDR3 bases are TGCGCCAGCAGCCAGACAGGGGGTGCTAACTATGGCTACACCTTC. The full variable domain, rest sourced from reference TRBV5-1 and TRBJ1-2, is KAGVTQTPRYLIKTRGQQVTLSCSPISGHRSVSWYQQTPGQGLQFLFEYFSETQRNKGNFPGRFSGRQFSNSRSEMNVSTLELGDSALYLCASSQTGGANYGYTFGSGTRLTVV.

The table lists this clone with a count of one. The chain uses TRBV11-3 and TRBJ1-3; unclear D gene. Deletions cut 7 bases from V and 0 bases from J, with 13 bases between. Germline V lookup: CDR1 SGHNT, CDR2 YENEEA. The CDR3 has 15 residues. CDR3 protein: CASTRSGHSGNTIYF. DNA for the CDR3: TGTGCCAGCACCCGCAGCGGCCACTCTGGAAACACCATATATTTT. Filled out from reference TRBV11-3 and TRBJ1-3, the complete variable domain reads EAGVVQSPRYKIIEKKQPVAFWCNPISGHNTLYWYLQNLGQGPELLIRYENEEAVDDSQLPKDRFSAERLKGVDSTLKIQPAELGDSAVYLCASTRSGHSGNTIYFGEGSWLTVV.

This clone was recorded a few times. The V and J genes are TRBV5-4 and TRBJ2-1; perhaps TRBD2 as D (5 bases). V gave up 0 bases and J gave up 5 bases, with 9 bases separating them. There are 14 residues in the CDR3. Germline V CDR1 and CDR2: SGHNT, YYREEE (reference sequence). The CDR3 nucleotides read TGTGCCAGCAGCTTGGGAGGGCGGCACAATGAGCAGTTCTTC. It specifies CASSLGGRHNEQFF. Looking up the rest from reference TRBV5-4 and TRBJ2-1 gives the full variable domain: ETGVTQSPTHLIKTRGQQVTLRCSSQSGHNTVSWYQQALGQGPQFIFQYYREEENGRGNFPPRFSGLQFPNYSSELNVNALELDDSALYLCASSLGGRHNEQFFGPGTRLTVL.

This clone showed up just once. The chain uses TRBV2 and TRBJ1-2, with TRBD1 as a possible D gene (5 bases). The CDR3 consists of 13 residues. Deletions cut 3 bases from V and 8 bases from J, with 13 bases between. Germline CDR1 is SNHLY and CDR2 is FYNNEI. The CDR3 DNA reads TGTGCCAGCAGTGACTCAGGGACTAGGGGCTACACCTTC. The encoded protein is CASSDSGTRGYTF.

This clone has a handful of counts. This chain links TRBV6-1 with TRBJ1-6; TRBD1 is a possible D gene (6 bases). V was cut by 4 bases and J by 7 bases, with 11 bases left in between. The CDR3 contains 14 residues. Germline V lookup: CDR1 MNHNS, CDR2 SASEGT. The CDR3 spells CASSVVDSNSPLHF. The DNA for the CDR3 is TGTGCCAGCAGTGTTGTGGACAGCAATTCACCCCTCCACTTT.

This rearrangement joins TRBV28 to TRBJ1-5, with a weak D call TRBD1 (6 bases). Germline assignment: CDR1 MDHEN and CDR2 SYDVKM. The V end lost 6 bases, the J end lost 7 bases, and 16 bases lay between the germline ends. This CDR3 is built from 14 residues. The CDR3 DNA sequence: TGTGCCAGCAGACAGCAGGGGTCCGGACAGCCCCAGCATTTT. This translates into CASRQQGSGQPQHF.